This TCR beta chain was sequenced for a study of blood T cell repertoires in COVID-19. The wider study: Acute and convalescent COVID-19 specimens originated in the United States, Italy and Spain.

This CDR3 contains 15 residues. Trimming removed 4 bases from V and 7 bases from J, with 16 bases in between. Germline V gives CDR1 ENHRY, CDR2 SYGVKD. In the original analysis: From reference gene primer amplification, estimates of nucleated cell counts were derived. TCRdb keeps only in-frame clones here, not all; method: immunoSEQ multiplex PCR. V, J and clone size derive from that table, while D and trimming were established from the DNA sequence. The repertoire includes a few hundred thousand clones, 75% to 90% of them detected once, and around 2.2% sits in the top ten. The sequence was obtained from a man aged 25 to 45 who had recovered from COVID-19. The genes are TRBV10-3 and TRBJ2-2, with a tentative D call TRBD1 (5 bases). Sequencing was carried out using peripheral blood. CDR3 DNA: TGTGCCATCAGTGGTCCTGGTAGGGGCCACGGGGAGCTGTTTTTT. Encoded protein: CAISGPGRGHGELFF.